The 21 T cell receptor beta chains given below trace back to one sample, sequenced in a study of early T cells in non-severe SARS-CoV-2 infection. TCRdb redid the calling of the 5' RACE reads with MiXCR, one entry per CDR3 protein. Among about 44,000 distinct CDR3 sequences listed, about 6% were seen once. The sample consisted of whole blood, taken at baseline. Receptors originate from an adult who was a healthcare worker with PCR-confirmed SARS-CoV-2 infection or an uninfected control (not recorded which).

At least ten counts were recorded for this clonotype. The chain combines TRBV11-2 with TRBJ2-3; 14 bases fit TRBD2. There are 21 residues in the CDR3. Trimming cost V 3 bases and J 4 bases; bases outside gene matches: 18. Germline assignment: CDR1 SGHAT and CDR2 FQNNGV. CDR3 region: CASSLTMTGLAGVLMADTQYF. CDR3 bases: TGTGCCAGCAGCTTGACAATGACGGGACTAGCGGGAGTGTTAATGGCAGATACGCAGTATTTT.

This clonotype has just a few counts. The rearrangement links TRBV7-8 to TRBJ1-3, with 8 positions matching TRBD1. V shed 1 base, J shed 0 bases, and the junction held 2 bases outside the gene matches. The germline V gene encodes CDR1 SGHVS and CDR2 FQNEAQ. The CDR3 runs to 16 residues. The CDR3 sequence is CASSLVDRASGNTIYF. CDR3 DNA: TGTGCCAGCAGCTTAGTGGACAGGGCCTCTGGAAACACCATATATTTT.

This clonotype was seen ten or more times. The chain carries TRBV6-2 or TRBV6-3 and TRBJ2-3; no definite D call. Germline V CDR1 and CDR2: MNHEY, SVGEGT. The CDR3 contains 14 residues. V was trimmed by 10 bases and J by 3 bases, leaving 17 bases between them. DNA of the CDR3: TGTGCCACCCTTCGTAACCAAGGGACAGATACGCAGTATTTT. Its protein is CATLRNQGTDTQYF.

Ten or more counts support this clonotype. The CDR3 loop is CASSLGQAQETQYF. The CDR3 nucleotides read TGCGCCAGCAGCTTGGGGCAGGCACAAGAGACCCAGTACTTC. This chain joins TRBV5-1 and TRBJ2-5; no definite D call. Trimming cost V 0 bases and J 2 bases, with 8 bases left between them. Germline V CDR1 and CDR2: SGHRS, YFSETQ. CDR3 length: 14 amino acids. Filled out from reference TRBV5-1 and TRBJ2-5, the complete variable domain reads KAGVTQTPRYLIKTRGQQVTLSCSPISGHRSVSWYQQTPGQGLQFLFEYFSETQRNKGNFPGRFSGRQFSNSRSEMNVSTLELGDSALYLCASSLGQAQETQYFGPGTRLLVL.

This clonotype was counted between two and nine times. The DNA for the CDR3 is TGTGCCAGCAGCTTAGCTGCCAGGGGGGAGCAGTACTTC. Residues: CASSLAARGEQYF. The chain has TRBV7-2 and TRBJ2-7; 7 nucleotides line up with TRBD1. The ends lost 0 bases at V and 7 bases at J; junction bases unmatched: 3. CDR3 length: 13 amino acids. CDR1 SGHTA and CDR2 FQGNSA come from the germline V gene.

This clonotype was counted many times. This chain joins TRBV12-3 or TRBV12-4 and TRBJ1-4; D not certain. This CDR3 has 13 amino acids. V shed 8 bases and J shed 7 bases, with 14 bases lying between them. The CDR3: CASGRELLEKLFF. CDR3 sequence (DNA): TGTGCCAGCGGGAGGGAGCTCCTTGAAAAACTGTTTTTT.

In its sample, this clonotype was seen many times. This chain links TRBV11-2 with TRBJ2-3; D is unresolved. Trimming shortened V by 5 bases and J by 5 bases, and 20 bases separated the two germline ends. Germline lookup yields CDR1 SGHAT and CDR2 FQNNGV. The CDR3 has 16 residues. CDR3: CASSPEPNRARDTQYF. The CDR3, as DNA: TGTGCCAGCAGCCCCGAACCGAACCGAGCTAGAGATACGCAGTATTTT.

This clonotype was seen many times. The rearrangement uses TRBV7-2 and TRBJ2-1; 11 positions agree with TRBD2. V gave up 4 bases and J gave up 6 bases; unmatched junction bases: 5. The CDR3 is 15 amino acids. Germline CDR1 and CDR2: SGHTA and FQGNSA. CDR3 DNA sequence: TGTGCCAGCAGCTCCTCAGGACTAGCGGGCAATGAGCAGTTCTTC. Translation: CASSSSGLAGNEQFF.

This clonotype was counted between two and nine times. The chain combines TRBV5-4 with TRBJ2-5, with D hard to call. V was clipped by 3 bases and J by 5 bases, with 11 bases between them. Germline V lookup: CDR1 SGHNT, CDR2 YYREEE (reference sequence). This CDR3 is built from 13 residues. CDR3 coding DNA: TGTGCCAGCAGCTCCAATACACAGGAGACCCAGTACTTC. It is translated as CASSSNTQETQYF.

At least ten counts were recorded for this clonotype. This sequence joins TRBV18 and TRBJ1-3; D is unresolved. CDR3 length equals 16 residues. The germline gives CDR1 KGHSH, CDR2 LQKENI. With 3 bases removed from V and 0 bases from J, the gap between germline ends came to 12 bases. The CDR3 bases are TGTGCCAGCTCACCTTACGGGGTCACCTCTGGAAACACCATATATTTT. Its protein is CASSPYGVTSGNTIYF.

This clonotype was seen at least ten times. CDR3 sequence: CASSWGAGAQETQYF. The CDR3 DNA follows: TGTGCCAGCAGCTGGGGAGCGGGAGCCCAAGAGACCCAGTACTTC. This sequence joins TRBV7-3 and TRBJ2-5, with TRBD2 matching over 8 bases. The J segment lost 1 base and the V segment lost 4 bases, leaving 5 bases of the junction unmatched. The CDR3 runs 15 residues. CDR1 is SGHTA and CDR2 is FQGTGA in the germline V gene.

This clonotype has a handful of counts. The CDR3 sequence is CASSLRGWGNNEQFF. The CDR3 region has the DNA TGTGCCAGCAGCTTGCGAGGGTGGGGGAACAATGAGCAGTTCTTC. This chain uses TRBV7-2 with TRBJ2-1; tentatively, D is TRBD1 or TRBD2 (5 bases each). With 3 bases removed from V and 5 bases from J, the gap between germline ends came to 14 bases. The CDR3 is made up of 15 amino acids. The germline CDR1 and CDR2 sequences are SGHTA and FQGNSA.

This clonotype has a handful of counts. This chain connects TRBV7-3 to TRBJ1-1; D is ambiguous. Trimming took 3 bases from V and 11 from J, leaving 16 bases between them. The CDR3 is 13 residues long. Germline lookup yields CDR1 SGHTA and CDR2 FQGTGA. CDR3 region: CASSFQVINEAFF. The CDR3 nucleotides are TGTGCCAGCAGCTTTCAGGTTATCAATGAGGCTTTCTTT. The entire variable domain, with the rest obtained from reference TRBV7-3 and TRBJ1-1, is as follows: GAGVSQTPSNKVTEKGKYVELRCDPISGHTALYWYRQSLGQGPEFLIYFQGTGAADDSGLPNDRFFAVRPEGSVSTLKIQRTERGDSAVYLCASSFQVINEAFFGQGTRLTVV.

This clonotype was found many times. The CDR3 spells CASSLRSGGFTGELFF. The CDR3 DNA is TGTGCCAGCAGCTTAAGGAGCGGGGGGTTCACCGGGGAGCTGTTTTTT. This sequence joins TRBV13 and TRBJ2-2; 9 bases fit TRBD2. This CDR3 region has 16 residues. J gave up 4 bases and V 2 bases, and 5 bases lay outside the gene matches. Germline lookup yields CDR1 PRHDT and CDR2 FYEKMQ (reference sequence).

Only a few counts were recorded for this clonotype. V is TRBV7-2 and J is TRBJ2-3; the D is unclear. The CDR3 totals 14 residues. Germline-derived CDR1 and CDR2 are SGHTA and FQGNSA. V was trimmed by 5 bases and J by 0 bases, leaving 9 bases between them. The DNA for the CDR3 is TGTGCCAGCAGCGCACACTACAGCACAGATACGCAGTATTTT. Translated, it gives CASSAHYSTDTQYF.

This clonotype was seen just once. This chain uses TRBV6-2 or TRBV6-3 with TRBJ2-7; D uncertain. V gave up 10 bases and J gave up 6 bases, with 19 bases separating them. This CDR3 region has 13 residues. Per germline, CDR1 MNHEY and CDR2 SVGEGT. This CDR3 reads CATKDLVESEQYF. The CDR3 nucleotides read TGTGCCACTAAGGACCTCGTAGAGTCCGAGCAGTACTTC.

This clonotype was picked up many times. As DNA, the CDR3 is TGTGCCAGTGGGACTACCTACGAGCAGTACTTC. Amino acid sequence: CASGTTYEQYF. V usage is TRBV6-5 and J usage is TRBJ2-7; 7 nucleotides align to TRBD2. CDR1 is MNHEY and CDR2 is SVGAGI in the germline V gene. V gave up 9 bases and J gave up 2 bases; unmatched junction bases: 1. The CDR3 is made up of 11 amino acids.

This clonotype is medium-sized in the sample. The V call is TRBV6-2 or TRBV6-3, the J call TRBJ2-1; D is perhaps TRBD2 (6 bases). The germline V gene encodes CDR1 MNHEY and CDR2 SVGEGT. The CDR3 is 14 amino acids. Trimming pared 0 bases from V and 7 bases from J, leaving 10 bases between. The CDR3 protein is CASSYSNGGNEQFF. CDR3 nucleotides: TGTGCCAGCAGTTACTCGAACGGGGGAAATGAGCAGTTCTTC.

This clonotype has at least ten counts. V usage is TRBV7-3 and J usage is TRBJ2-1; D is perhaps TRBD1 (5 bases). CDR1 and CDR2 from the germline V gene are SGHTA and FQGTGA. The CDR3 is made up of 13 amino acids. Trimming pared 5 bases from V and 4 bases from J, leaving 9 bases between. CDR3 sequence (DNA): TGTGCCAGCAGCCTTCAGGGATACAATGAGCAGTTCTTC. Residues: CASSLQGYNEQFF.

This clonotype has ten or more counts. CDR3 sequence (DNA): TGTGCCAGCAGCGACGGGGGAGGCCTCTCCTACGAGCAGTACTTC. This codes for CASSDGGGLSYEQYF. The chain carries TRBV7-9 and TRBJ2-7; TRBD2 is a possible D gene (6 bases). V was clipped by 5 bases and J by 0 bases, with 14 bases between them. Germline V gene data show CDR1 as SEHNR and CDR2 as FQNEAQ (reference sequence). The CDR3 loop spans 15 amino acids.

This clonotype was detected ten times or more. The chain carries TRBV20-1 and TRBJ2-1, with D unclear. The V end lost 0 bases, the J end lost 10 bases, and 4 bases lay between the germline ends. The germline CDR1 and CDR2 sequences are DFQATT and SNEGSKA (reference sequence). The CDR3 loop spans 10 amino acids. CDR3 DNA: TGCAGTGCTAGAGAAGGGGAGCAGTTCTTC. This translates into CSAREGEQFF.